The 19 T cell receptor beta chains given below trace back to one sample, sequenced in a study of OX40 agonist ivuxolimab in advanced cancers. Some clones are missing from TCRdb's copy, which holds only in-frame ones; the method was immunoSEQ multiplex PCR. The sample comprises around 100,000 clones, 90% of which are singletons, and about 0.16% rests with the top ten. This sample comprised CD4+ or CD8+ T cells sorted from blood, obtained in a trial of the OX40 agonist ivuxolimab. The origin of the receptors is an adult with an advanced solid tumor such as melanoma, head and neck, liver or kidney cancer.

This clone was observed once. The chain links TRBV5-1 to TRBJ2-1, with D perhaps matching TRBD1 or TRBD2 (5 bases each). V lost 4 bases and J lost 4, with 15 bases in between. This CDR3 is 15 amino acids long. Germline V gene data show CDR1 as SGHRS and CDR2 as YFSETQ. The CDR3 spells CASSVRDPGYNEQFF. The CDR3 nucleotides are TGCGCCAGCAGCGTCCGGGACCCCGGTTACAATGAGCAGTTCTTC.

This clone was counted a single time. The rearrangement links TRBV5-4 to TRBJ2-1; 9 bases fit TRBD2. V shed 2 bases and J 5 bases; nucleotides not matched to a gene: 5. The CDR3 runs 15 residues. Per germline, CDR1 SGHNT and CDR2 YYREEE (reference sequence). DNA of the CDR3: TGTGCCAGCAGCTTAGGACTAGCGCTAGACAATGAGCAGTTCTTC. This translates into CASSLGLALDNEQFF.

This chain connects TRBV6-1 to TRBJ2-7; D ambiguous. CDR3 length: 12 residues. V was clipped by 10 bases and J by 0 bases, with 10 bases between them. The germline V gene encodes CDR1 MNHNS and CDR2 SASEGT. In DNA form, the CDR3 reads TGTGCCATCGGACGGAGCTCCTACGAGCAGTACTTC. Translating gives CAIGRSSYEQYF.

The V and J genes are TRBV5-4 and TRBJ2-5, with 9 bases matching TRBD1. Germline CDR1 reads SGHNT; CDR2 reads YYREEE (reference sequence). The trim removed 2 bases at V and 0 bases at J, leaving 5 bases unmatched. This CDR3 is 16 amino acids long. The CDR3 sequence is CASSFPTGGNQETQYF. The CDR3 nucleotides read TGTGCCAGCAGCTTCCCGACAGGGGGGAACCAAGAGACCCAGTACTTC.

The V gene is TRBV6-4, the J gene TRBJ1-5; D remains ambiguous. Germline assignment: CDR1 MRHNA and CDR2 SNTAGT. V lost 4 bases to trimming and J lost 6 bases, with 10 bases between them. The CDR3 contains 13 residues. CDR3 in amino acids: CASSVGDGQPQHF. For the CDR3, the DNA is TGTGCCAGCAGTGTAGGTGACGGTCAGCCCCAGCATTTT.

This chain uses TRBV28 with TRBJ1-2; D not resolved. V was clipped by 4 bases and J by 3 bases, with 30 bases between them. The CDR3 contains 20 residues. Germline-derived CDR1 and CDR2 are MDHEN and SYDVKM. The chain's CDR3 is CASSSPAKSVRRAVDYGYTF. The CDR3 region has the DNA TGTGCCAGCAGTTCCCCTGCTAAATCGGTCAGGAGGGCAGTCGACTATGGCTACACCTTC.

The chain employs TRBV30 and TRBJ1-1; no firm D call. The CDR3 sequence is 16 residues long. The germline V gene has CDR1 GTSNPN and CDR2 SVGIG (reference sequence). Trimming stripped 2 bases from V and 0 bases from J, with 16 bases between. This CDR3 reads CAWSRIPGNMNTEAFF. The CDR3 coding sequence is TGTGCCTGGAGTCGGATCCCGGGAAACATGAACACTGAAGCTTTCTTT.

This rearrangement joins TRBV5-4 to TRBJ2-2, with D unclear. The CDR3 spans 16 residues. Between the trimmed V and J ends, which lost 0 bases and 5 bases, there was a span of 14 bases. Germline CDR1 reads SGHNT; CDR2 reads YYREEE (reference sequence). DNA of the CDR3: TGTGCCAGCAGCTTGGACGGCGGAAAGGTTACCGGGGAGCTGTTTTTT. Its translation: CASSLDGGKVTGELFF. Full variable domain (remainder filled in from reference TRBV5-4 and TRBJ2-2): ETGVTQSPTHLIKTRGQQVTLRCSSQSGHNTVSWYQQALGQGPQFIFQYYREEENGRGNFPPRFSGLQFPNYSSELNVNALELDDSALYLCASSLDGGKVTGELFFGEGSRLTVL.

The V call is TRBV5-5, the J call TRBJ2-3; D gene unclear. The germline V gene has CDR1 SGHKS and CDR2 YYEKEE (reference sequence). The CDR3 covers 13 residues. Trimming shortened V by 1 base and J by 10 bases, and 13 bases separated the two germline ends. DNA of the CDR3: TGTGCCAGCAGCTTGCCGAGTGGCCTTTCGCAGTATTTT. This translates into CASSLPSGLSQYF. Complete variable domain (other parts from reference TRBV5-5 and TRBJ2-3): DAGVTQSPTHLIKTRGQQVTLRCSPISGHKSVSWYQQVLGQGPQFIFQYYEKEERGRGNFPDRFSARQFPNYSSELNVNALLLGDSALYLCASSLPSGLSQYFGPGTRLTVL.

The V and J genes are TRBV30 and TRBJ1-2, with D perhaps TRBD1 (5 bases). Trimming pared 3 bases from V and 2 bases from J, leaving 7 bases between. Per the germline V gene, CDR1 is GTSNPN and CDR2 is SVGIG (reference sequence). CDR3 length equals 12 residues. For the CDR3, the DNA is TGTGCCTGGAGCGGGGCCAACTATGGCTACACCTTC. Translation gives CAWSGANYGYTF.

Worth noting for this clone: The junction shows a germline mismatch at one end, possibly a read error. This sequence joins TRBV6-4 and TRBJ1-2; no clear D gene. This CDR3 spans 13 amino acids. Germline CDR1 MRHNA, CDR2 SNTAGT. CDR3 loop: CASSYSKRHGYTF. CDR3 DNA sequence: TGTGCCAGCAGTTACTCGAAACGGCATGGCTACACCTTC.

For this clone: The sample carries other DNA sequences with the same CDR3. The chain couples TRBV6-6 to TRBJ2-2; D is uncertain. The germline CDR1 and CDR2 sequences are MNHNY and SVGAGI (reference sequence). This CDR3 is built from 12 residues. V was trimmed by 0 bases and J by 4 bases, leaving 0 bases between them. The DNA for the CDR3 is TGTGCCAGCAGTTACTCCACCGGGGAGCTGTTTTTT. Translation: CASSYSTGELFF.

This chain connects TRBV2 to TRBJ2-5; D ambiguous. The CDR3 runs 15 residues. With 1 base removed from V and 0 bases from J, the gap between germline ends came to 9 bases. Germline V lookup: CDR1 SNHLY, CDR2 FYNNEI. DNA of the CDR3: TGTGCCAGCAGTGAAGGTCAGGTTAACCAAGAGACCCAGTACTTC. The encoded protein is CASSEGQVNQETQYF.

The chain uses TRBV7-9 and TRBJ1-1; 8 nucleotides agree with TRBD1. There are 16 residues in the CDR3. The V gene's germline CDR1 is SEHNR and CDR2 FQNEAQ (reference sequence). V was clipped by 2 bases and J by 1 base; unmatched bases: 6. CDR3 region: CASSLWADRGNTEAFF. The CDR3 region has the DNA TGTGCCAGCAGCTTATGGGCCGACAGGGGGAACACTGAAGCTTTCTTT.

The chain is built from TRBV5-1 and TRBJ1-1; D may be TRBD1 (6 bases). The CDR3 has 16 amino acids. CDR1 is SGHRS, CDR2 YFSETQ, per germline. Between the trimmed V and J ends, which lost 0 bases and 4 bases, there was a span of 16 bases. The CDR3 loop is CASSLGGVRGGTEAFF. In nucleotides, the CDR3 is TGCGCCAGCAGCTTGGGTGGGGTCAGGGGAGGCACTGAAGCTTTCTTT. Full variable domain (rest looked up from reference TRBV5-1 and TRBJ1-1): KAGVTQTPRYLIKTRGQQVTLSCSPISGHRSVSWYQQTPGQGLQFLFEYFSETQRNKGNFPGRFSGRQFSNSRSEMNVSTLELGDSALYLCASSLGGVRGGTEAFFGQGTRLTVV.

The J gene is TRBJ1-6, the V gene TRBV2; TRBD1 agrees at 7 bases. CDR1 and CDR2 (germline): SNHLY, FYNNEI. This CDR3 is 16 amino acids long. The CDR3 region has the DNA TGTGCAGTTAGAGCGGGTGACAGGGTCAATAATTCACCCCTCCACTTT. Translating gives CAVRAGDRVNNSPLHF.

This clone showed up just once. The V gene is TRBV19, the J gene TRBJ1-2, with D perhaps matching TRBD1 (5 bases). This CDR3 region has 17 residues. From germline, CDR1 is LNHDA and CDR2 SQIVND (reference sequence). V dropped 3 bases and J dropped 4 bases, with 21 bases sitting between them. CDR3 loop: CASSIGAQVNRLYGYTF. In DNA form, the CDR3 reads TGTGCCAGTAGTATTGGGGCGCAAGTTAACCGCCTCTATGGCTACACCTTC.

This chain connects TRBV29-1 to TRBJ2-2; 9 bases fit TRBD1. The germline V gene encodes CDR1 SQVTM and CDR2 ANQGSEA. This CDR3 is 14 amino acids long. Unmatched junction bases numbered 4, after V lost 6 bases and J lost 2 bases. The CDR3 DNA reads as TGCAGCGTAAAACAGGGGGCCAACACCGGGGAGCTGTTTTTT. This translates into CSVKQGANTGELFF.

The rearrangement links TRBV11-2 to TRBJ2-2, with TRBD2 identical over 8 bases. The CDR3 runs to 14 residues. V trimming: 11 bases; J trimming: 5 bases; junction bases outside the gene matches: 10. From germline, CDR1 is SGHAT and CDR2 FQNNGV. The CDR3 reads CAGHDGGVTGELFF. The CDR3 bases are TGTGCCGGTCACGACGGGGGGGTGACCGGGGAGCTGTTTTTT.